Presented here are 10 T cell receptor beta chains from one specimen sequenced in a study of molecular identifiers for immune sequencing clone quantification. TCRdb re-derived calls from the PCR reads in MiXCR, one entry per CDR3 protein. The data hold 30,000 to 45,000 distinct CDR3 sequences, with under 20% observed a single time. The specimen sequenced was naive CD8+ T cells from blood, with Jurkat cell RNA spiked in. The subset was: FACS-sorted CD8+CD4-CCR7+CD45RA+ naive T cells. The receptors originated from a human donor in good health. Some libraries in this study had Jurkat cell RNA spiked in.

This clonotype showed up many times. The J gene is TRBJ2-2, the V gene TRBV12-3 or TRBV12-4; D is ambiguous. Deletions cut 3 bases from V and 6 bases from J, with 8 bases between. The CDR3 spans 13 residues. The CDR3 is CASSFGHPGELFF. The CDR3, as DNA: TGTGCCAGCAGTTTTGGTCACCCCGGGGAGCTGTTTTTT.

This clonotype appeared many times. This rearrangement joins TRBV7-2 to TRBJ2-1; either TRBD1 or TRBD2 may supply D (5 bases each). CDR3 size: 14 residues. The germline V and J ends were trimmed by 4 bases and 7 bases, with 14 bases remaining between them. CDR1 and CDR2 (germline): SGHTA, FQGNSA. CDR3 bases: TGTGCCAGCAGCTCGGGGCTGTGGGGGAATGAGCAGTTCTTC. Its protein is CASSSGLWGNEQFF.

Judged by abundance, this clonotype is medium-sized (0.01 to 0.1%). This sequence joins TRBV7-9 and TRBJ2-5, with D possibly TRBD2 on 5 matching bases. Trimming removed 4 bases at V and 5 bases at J, with 17 bases between. The CDR3 is made up of 15 amino acids. In germline, CDR1 is SEHNR, CDR2 FQNEAQ (reference sequence). The CDR3 bases are TGTGCCAGCAGCTCGGCTGAGAGGGTTCGGGAGACCCAGTACTTC. Encoded protein: CASSSAERVRETQYF.

This clonotype appeared many times. The J gene is TRBJ2-2, the V gene TRBV5-6; 7 bases agree with TRBD2. This CDR3 contains 15 residues. The germline gives CDR1 SGHDT, CDR2 YYEEEE. The V and J ends lost 2 bases and 4 bases, in that order; junction bases with no gene match: 5. The CDR3 bases are TGTGCCAGCAGCTTTCCCAGCGGGGCCACCGGGGAGCTGTTTTTT. Protein sequence: CASSFPSGATGELFF.

Comments on this clonotype: Being one base from a much bigger clone, this may be a read error. The chain employs TRBV19 and TRBJ2-7, with a weak D call TRBD1 (5 bases). Germline V lookup: CDR1 LNHDA, CDR2 SQIVND (reference sequence). Deletions cut 7 bases from V and 5 bases from J, with 15 bases between. This CDR3 has 13 residues. CDR3 loop: CASNQGGSHEQYF. CDR3 in DNA: TGTGCCAGTAATCAGGGTGGTTCCCACGAGCAGTACTTC.

The chain is built from TRBV7-9 and TRBJ2-1; D gene unclear. Trimming pared 5 bases from V and 10 bases from J, leaving 9 bases between. From germline, CDR1 is SEHNR and CDR2 FQNEAQ (reference sequence). This CDR3 region has 11 residues. The CDR3: CASSEWQEQFF. CDR3 DNA sequence: TGTGCCAGCAGCGAGTGGCAGGAGCAGTTCTTC. Filled out from reference TRBV7-9 and TRBJ2-1, the complete variable domain reads DTGVSQNPRHKITKRGQNVTFRCDPISEHNRLYWYRQTLGQGPEFLTYFQNEAQLEKSRLLSDRFSAERPKGSFSTLEIQRTEQGDSAMYLCASSEWQEQFFGPGTRLTVL.

There are many counts of this clonotype. V and J are TRBV7-9 and TRBJ2-1, with D unclear. CDR3 length: 15 residues. V lost 1 base to trimming and J lost 9 bases, with 16 bases between them. In germline, CDR1 is SEHNR, CDR2 FQNEAQ (reference sequence). The CDR3 nucleotides read TGTGCCAGCAGCTTAGTGACTGACGTAGGTCCTGAGCAGTTCTTC. This codes for CASSLVTDVGPEQFF.

As for this clonotype: One junction end disagrees with the germline gene, perhaps due to a read error. The chain couples TRBV24-1 to TRBJ1-2; tentative D call: TRBD1 (5 bases). In germline, CDR1 is KGHDR, CDR2 SFDVKD. The CDR3 covers 14 residues. The CDR3: CAASDSGDGYGYTF. The CDR3 DNA reads TGTGCCGCCAGTGATTCGGGGGACGGCTATGGCTACACCTTC.

This clonotype was observed at least ten times. The V and J genes are TRBV7-9 and TRBJ2-7, with no clear D. Between the trimmed V and J ends, which lost 2 bases and 7 bases, there was a span of 9 bases. CDR1 and CDR2 from the germline V gene are SEHNR and FQNEAQ (reference sequence). The CDR3 covers 12 residues. CDR3 sequence reads: CASSLWPEEQYF. In DNA, the CDR3 is TGTGCCAGCAGCTTATGGCCGGAGGAGCAGTACTTC.

The chain links TRBV4-1 to TRBJ2-7; D is unresolved. CDR1 is MGHRA, CDR2 YSYEKL, per germline. Trimming cost V 3 bases and J 7 bases, with 7 bases left between them. This CDR3 has 11 amino acids. The CDR3 protein is CASSQAREQYF. The CDR3 region has the DNA TGCGCCAGCAGCCAGGCCCGGGAGCAGTACTTC.